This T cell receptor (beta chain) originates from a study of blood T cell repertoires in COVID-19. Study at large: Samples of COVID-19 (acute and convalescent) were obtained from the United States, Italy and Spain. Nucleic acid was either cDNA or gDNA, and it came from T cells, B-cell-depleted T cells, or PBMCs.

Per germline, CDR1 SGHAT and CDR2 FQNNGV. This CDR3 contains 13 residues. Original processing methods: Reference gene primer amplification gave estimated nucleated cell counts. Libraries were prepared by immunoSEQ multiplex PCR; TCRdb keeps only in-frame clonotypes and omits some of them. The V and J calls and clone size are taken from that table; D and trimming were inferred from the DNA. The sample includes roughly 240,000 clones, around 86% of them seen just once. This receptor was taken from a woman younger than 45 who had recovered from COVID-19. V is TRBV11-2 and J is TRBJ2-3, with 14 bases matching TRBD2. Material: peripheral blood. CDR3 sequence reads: CATSGGVTDTQYF. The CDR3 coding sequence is TGTGCGACTAGCGGGGGGGTCACAGATACGCAGTATTTT.